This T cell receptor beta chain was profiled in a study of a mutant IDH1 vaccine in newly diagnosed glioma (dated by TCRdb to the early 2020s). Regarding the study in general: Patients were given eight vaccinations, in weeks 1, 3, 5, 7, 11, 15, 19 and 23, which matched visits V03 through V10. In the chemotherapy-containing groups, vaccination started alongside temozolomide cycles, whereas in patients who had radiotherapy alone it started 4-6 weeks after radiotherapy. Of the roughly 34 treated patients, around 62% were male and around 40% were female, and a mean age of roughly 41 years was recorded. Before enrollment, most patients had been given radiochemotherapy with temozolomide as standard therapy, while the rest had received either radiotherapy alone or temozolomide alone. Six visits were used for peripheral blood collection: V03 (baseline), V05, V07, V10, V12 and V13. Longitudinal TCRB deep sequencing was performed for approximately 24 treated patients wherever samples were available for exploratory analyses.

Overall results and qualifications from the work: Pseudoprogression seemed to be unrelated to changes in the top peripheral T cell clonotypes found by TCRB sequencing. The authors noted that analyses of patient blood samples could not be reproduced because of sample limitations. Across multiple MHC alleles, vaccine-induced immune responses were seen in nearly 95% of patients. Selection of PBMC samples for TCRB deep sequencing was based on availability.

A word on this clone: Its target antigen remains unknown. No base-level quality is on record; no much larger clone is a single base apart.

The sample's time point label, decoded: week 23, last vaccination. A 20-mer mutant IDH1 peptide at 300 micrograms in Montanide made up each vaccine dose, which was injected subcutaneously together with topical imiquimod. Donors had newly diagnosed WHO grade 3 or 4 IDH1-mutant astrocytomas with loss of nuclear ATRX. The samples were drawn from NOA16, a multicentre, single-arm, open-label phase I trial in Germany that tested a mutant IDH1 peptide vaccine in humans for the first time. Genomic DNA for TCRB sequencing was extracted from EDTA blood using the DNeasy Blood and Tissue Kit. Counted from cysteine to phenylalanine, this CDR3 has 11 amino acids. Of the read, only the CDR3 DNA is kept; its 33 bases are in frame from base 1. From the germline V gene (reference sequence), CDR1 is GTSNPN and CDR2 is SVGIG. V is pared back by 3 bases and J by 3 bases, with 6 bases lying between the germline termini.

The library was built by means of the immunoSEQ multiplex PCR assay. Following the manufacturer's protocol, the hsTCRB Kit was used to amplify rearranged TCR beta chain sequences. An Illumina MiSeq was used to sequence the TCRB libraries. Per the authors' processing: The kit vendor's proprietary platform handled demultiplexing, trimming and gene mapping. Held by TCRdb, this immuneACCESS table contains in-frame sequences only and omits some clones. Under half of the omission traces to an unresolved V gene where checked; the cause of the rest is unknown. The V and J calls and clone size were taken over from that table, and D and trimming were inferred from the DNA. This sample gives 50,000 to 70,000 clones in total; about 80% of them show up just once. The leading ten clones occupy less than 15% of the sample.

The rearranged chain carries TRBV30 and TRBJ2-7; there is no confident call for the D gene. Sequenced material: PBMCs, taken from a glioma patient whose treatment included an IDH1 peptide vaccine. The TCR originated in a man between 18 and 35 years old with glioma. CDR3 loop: CAWRTRYEQYF. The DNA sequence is TGTGCCTGGAGAACCCGCTACGAGCAGTACTTC.